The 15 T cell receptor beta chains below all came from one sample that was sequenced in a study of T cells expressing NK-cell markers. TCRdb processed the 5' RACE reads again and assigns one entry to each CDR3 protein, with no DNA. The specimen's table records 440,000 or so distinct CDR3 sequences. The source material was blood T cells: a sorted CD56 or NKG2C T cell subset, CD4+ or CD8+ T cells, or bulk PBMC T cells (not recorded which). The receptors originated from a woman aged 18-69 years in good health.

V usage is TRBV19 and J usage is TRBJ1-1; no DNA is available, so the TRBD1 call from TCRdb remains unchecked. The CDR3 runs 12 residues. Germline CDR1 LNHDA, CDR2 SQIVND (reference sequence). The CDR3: CASRAGVTEAFF.

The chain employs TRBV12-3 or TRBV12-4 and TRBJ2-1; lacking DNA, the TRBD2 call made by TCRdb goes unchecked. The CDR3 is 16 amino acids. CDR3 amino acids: CASSFGSGAAGDEQFF.

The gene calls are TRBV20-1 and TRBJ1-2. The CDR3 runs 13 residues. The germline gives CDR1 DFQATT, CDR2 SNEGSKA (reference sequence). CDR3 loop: CSADYGGGYGYTF.

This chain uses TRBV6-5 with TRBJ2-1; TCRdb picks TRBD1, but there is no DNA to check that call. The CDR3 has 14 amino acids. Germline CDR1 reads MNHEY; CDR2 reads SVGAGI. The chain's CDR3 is CASSYGTGDNEQFF.

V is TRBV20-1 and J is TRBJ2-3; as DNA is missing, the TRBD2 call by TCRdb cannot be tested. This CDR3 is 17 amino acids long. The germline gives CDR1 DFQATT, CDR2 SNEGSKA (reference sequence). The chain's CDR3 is CSARDRWAGRHTDTQYF.

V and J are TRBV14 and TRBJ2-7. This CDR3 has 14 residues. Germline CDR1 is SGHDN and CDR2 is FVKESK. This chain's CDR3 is CASSSQGASYEQYF.

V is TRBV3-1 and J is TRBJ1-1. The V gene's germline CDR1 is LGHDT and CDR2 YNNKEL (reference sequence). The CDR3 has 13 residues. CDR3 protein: CASSRKENTEAFF.

The CDR3 region is CASSQDLGGRLFF. This rearrangement joins TRBV4-2 to TRBJ1-4. Germline CDR1 reads LGHNA; CDR2 reads YNFKEQ. The CDR3 totals 13 residues.

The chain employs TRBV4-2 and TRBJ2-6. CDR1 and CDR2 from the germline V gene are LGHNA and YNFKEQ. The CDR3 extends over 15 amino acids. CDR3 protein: CASSRDGAGANVLTF.

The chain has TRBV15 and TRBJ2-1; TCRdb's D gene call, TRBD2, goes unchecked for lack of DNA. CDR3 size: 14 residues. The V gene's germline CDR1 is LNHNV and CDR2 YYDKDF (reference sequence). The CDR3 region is CATSRGGTSPEQFF.

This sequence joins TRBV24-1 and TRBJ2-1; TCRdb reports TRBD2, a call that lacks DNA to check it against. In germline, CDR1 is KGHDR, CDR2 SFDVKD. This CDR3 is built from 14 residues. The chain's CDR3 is CASRGLSSYNEQFF.

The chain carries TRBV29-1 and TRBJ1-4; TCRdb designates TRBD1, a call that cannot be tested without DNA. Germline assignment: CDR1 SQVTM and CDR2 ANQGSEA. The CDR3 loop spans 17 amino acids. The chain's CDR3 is CSATGQGRITTNEKLFF.

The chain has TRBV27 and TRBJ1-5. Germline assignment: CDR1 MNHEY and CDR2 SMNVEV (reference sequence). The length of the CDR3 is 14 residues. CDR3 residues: CASSLNGPNQPQHF.

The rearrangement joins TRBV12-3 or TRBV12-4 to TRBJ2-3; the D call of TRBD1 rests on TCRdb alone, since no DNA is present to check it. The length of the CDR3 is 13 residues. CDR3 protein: CASSLAAGAGGAF.

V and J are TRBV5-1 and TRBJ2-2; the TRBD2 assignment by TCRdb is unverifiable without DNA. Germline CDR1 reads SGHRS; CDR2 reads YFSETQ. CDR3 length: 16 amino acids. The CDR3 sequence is CASSQWRAGATGELFF.